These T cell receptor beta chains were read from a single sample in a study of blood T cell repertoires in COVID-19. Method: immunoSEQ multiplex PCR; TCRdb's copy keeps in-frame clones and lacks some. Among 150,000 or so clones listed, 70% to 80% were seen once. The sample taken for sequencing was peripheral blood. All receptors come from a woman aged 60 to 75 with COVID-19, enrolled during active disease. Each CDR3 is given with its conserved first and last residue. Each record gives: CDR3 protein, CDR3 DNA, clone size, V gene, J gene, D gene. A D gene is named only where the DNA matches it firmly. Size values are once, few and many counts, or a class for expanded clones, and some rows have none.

CASSVLGTSGRNEQFF,TGTGCCAGCAGCGTATTAGGGACTAGCGGGAGGAATGAGCAGTTCTTC,-,TRBV9,TRBJ2-1,TRBD2
CAIGTGGRNTEAFF,TGTGCCATCGGGACAGGGGGCCGGAACACTGAAGCTTTCTTT,once,TRBV19,TRBJ1-1,TRBD1
CASSIQGRVNSPLHF,TGCGCCAGCAGCATTCAGGGGAGGGTGAATTCACCCCTCCACTTT,-,TRBV5-1,TRBJ1-6,-
CAWIPLSSGNTIYF,TGTGCCTGGATTCCCTTGAGCTCTGGAAACACCATATATTTT,-,TRBV30,TRBJ1-3,-
CASGAGGPGGELFF,TGTGCCAGCGGAGCGGGAGGGCCGGGCGGGGAGCTGTTTTTT,many,TRBV27,TRBJ2-2,TRBD2
CASSLEGQGLDTQYF,TGCGCCAGCAGCTTGGAGGGACAGGGATTAGATACGCAGTATTTT,-,TRBV5-1,TRBJ2-3,TRBD1
CASSSGTQPQHF,TGTGCCAGCAGCTCCGGGACACAGCCCCAGCATTTT,-,TRBV7-9,TRBJ1-5,-
CASSNGQSAYNEQFF,TGTGCCAGTAGTAATGGACAGTCTGCATACAATGAGCAGTTCTTC,once,TRBV19,TRBJ2-1,-
CATSRATGTGGTEAFF,TGTGCCACCAGCAGAGCCACCGGGACAGGGGGCACTGAAGCTTTCTTT,-,TRBV15,TRBJ1-1,TRBD1
CASSQLAGGYSGANVLTF,TGTGCCAGCAGCCAACTAGCGGGAGGCTACTCTGGGGCCAACGTCCTGACTTTC,-,TRBV4-2,TRBJ2-6,TRBD2
CASSERAPRGLRETQYF,TGTGCCAGCAGTGAGCGGGCCCCGAGAGGCCTGAGGGAGACCCAGTACTTC,once,TRBV6-1,TRBJ2-5,-
CASSLEFRRSMNTEAFF,TGCGCCAGCAGCTTGGAATTTCGTAGAAGCATGAACACTGAAGCTTTCTTT,-,TRBV5-1,TRBJ1-1,-
CASSLGLASGFYEQYF,TGTGCCAGCAGCTTGGGCTTGGCTAGCGGATTCTACGAGCAGTACTTC,-,TRBV5-4,TRBJ2-7,TRBD2
CASSWTGTSGDEQYF,TGTGCCAGCAGCTGGACCGGGACTAGCGGAGACGAGCAGTACTTC,-,TRBV5-6,TRBJ2-7,TRBD2
CASSLVPGDQETQYF,TGTGCTAGCAGCTTAGTACCGGGGGACCAAGAGACCCAGTACTTC,-,TRBV7-7,TRBJ2-5,-
CASSEGTGTTYGYTF,TGTGCCAGCAGCGAGGGGACAGGGACTACCTATGGCTACACCTTC,-,TRBV9,TRBJ1-2,TRBD1
CASSPYRFSTDTQYF,TGTGCCAGCTCCCCTTACAGGTTTAGCACAGATACGCAGTATTTT,once,TRBV18,TRBJ2-3,-
CASSLTGGDQPQHF,TGTGCCAGCAGCTTAACGGGAGGAGATCAGCCCCAGCATTTT,medium-sized,TRBV11-2,TRBJ1-5,-
CASSLAVGGGETQYF,TGCGCCAGCAGCTTGGCCGTAGGGGGAGGGGAGACCCAGTACTTC,-,TRBV5-1,TRBJ2-5,-
CASSSGQGPGYTF,TGTGCCAGCAGTTCCGGACAGGGCCCTGGCTACACCTTC,-,TRBV27,TRBJ1-2,TRBD1
CAGRASGSRGYNEQFF,TGTGCCGGGAGGGCTAGCGGGAGTCGTGGCTACAATGAGCAGTTCTTC,-,TRBV30,TRBJ2-1,TRBD2
CASSYSSGSNEAFF,TGTGCCAGCAGTTACTCATCAGGGTCGAATGAAGCTTTCTTT,-,TRBV6-6,TRBJ1-1,-
CASSLMGTGTYEQYF,TGCGCCAGCAGCTTGATGGGGACAGGCACCTACGAGCAGTACTTC,once,TRBV5-1,TRBJ2-7,TRBD1
CASSPIRLAGGQSSYNEQFF,TGTGCCAGCAGCCCAATCAGGCTAGCGGGAGGGCAGAGCTCCTACAATGAGCAGTTCTTC,-,TRBV3-1/TRBV3-2,TRBJ2-1,TRBD2
CASSQGPQGAVKETQYF,TGTGCCAGCAGTCAGGGCCCCCAGGGGGCTGTAAAAGAGACCCAGTACTTC,few,TRBV6-2/TRBV6-3,TRBJ2-5,TRBD1
CASSARGDRYYNEQFF,TGTGCCAGCAGCGCCCGGGGGGACCGATACTACAATGAGCAGTTCTTC,-,TRBV5-8,TRBJ2-1,TRBD2
CASSLYRTSGGENTGELFF,TGTGCCAGCAGCTTGTACCGGACTAGCGGGGGGGAGAACACCGGGGAGCTGTTTTTT,-,TRBV5-8,TRBJ2-2,TRBD2
CASTPPGGVVTDTQYF,TGTGCCAGTACCCCGCCCGGGGGGGTCGTCACAGATACGCAGTATTTT,-,TRBV19,TRBJ2-3,TRBD2
CASSYDPYGQGGEQYF,TGTGCCAGCAGTTACGATCCATACGGACAGGGGGGCGAGCAGTACTTC,-,TRBV6-5,TRBJ2-7,TRBD1
CATSGPTGQGGILLAGPYNEQFF,TGTGCCACCAGCGGACCAACCGGACAGGGAGGGATATTACTAGCGGGGCCATACAATGAGCAGTTCTTC,-,TRBV15,TRBJ2-1,TRBD2
CASSAVETGGSPLHF,TGTGCCAGCAGTGCAGTAGAGACAGGAGGTTCACCCCTCCACTTT,-,TRBV2,TRBJ1-6,-
CASNPQGSGRGTGELFF,TGTGCCAGCAACCCCCAGGGGAGCGGGAGAGGGACCGGGGAGCTGTTTTTT,-,TRBV7-2,TRBJ2-2,TRBD2
CASSLSAGGQNSPLHF,TGTGCCAGCAGTTTATCGGCGGGGGGCCAAAATTCACCCCTCCACTTT,few,TRBV27,TRBJ1-6,-
CASSLEYGYNEQFF,TGTGCCAGCAGCTTAGAATACGGGTACAATGAGCAGTTCTTC,-,TRBV11-2,TRBJ2-1,-
CASSLALRTGNSYEQYF,TGTGCCAGCAGCTTAGCGCTCCGGACAGGGAACTCCTACGAGCAGTACTTC,-,TRBV7-2,TRBJ2-7,TRBD1
CASSIPGQEDEKLFF,TGTGCCAGCAGCATACCGGGACAGGAAGATGAAAAACTGTTTTTT,-,TRBV7-3,TRBJ1-4,TRBD1
CASSQRQGVTYEQYF,TGTGCCAGCAGCCAAAGACAGGGCGTTACCTACGAGCAGTACTTC,once,TRBV7-8,TRBJ2-7,TRBD1
CASSATGTPYEQYF,TGTGCCAGTAGTGCGACAGGGACCCCCTACGAGCAGTACTTC,few,TRBV19,TRBJ2-7,TRBD1